This T cell receptor beta chain is drawn from a study of metastatic and nonmetastatic thyroid tumors. Study summary: The study looked at repertoires side by side in blood and in tumor or nodule tissue from malignant and benign thyroid patients. Study-wide findings and caveats: Significantly higher TCR beta diversity was reportedly seen in malignant thyroid tumors than benign nodules, in blood and tumor.

V trimming: 4 bases; J trimming: 0 bases; junction bases outside the gene matches: 3. The length of the CDR3 is 14 residues. The germline V gene encodes CDR1 LNHDA and CDR2 SQIVND (reference sequence). No treatment had been given to any patient before thyroid surgery. TCRdb reanalyzed the PCR reads via MiXCR. The table has 39,000 or so clones, 40% to 55% seen once. A remark on this clone: The antigen remains unidentified.

This chain joins TRBV19 and TRBJ2-7, with 7 bases that match TRBD1. This clonotype was obtained from a male donor with papillary thyroid cancer or a benign thyroid nodule (not recorded which). Some clones in this sample may be carry-over from other donors' samples. Sequenced sample: tumor tissue. CDR3 amino acids: CASSNRDSSYEQYF. The CDR3 region has the DNA TGTGCCAGTAGTAACCGGGACAGCTCCTACGAGCAGTACTTC.